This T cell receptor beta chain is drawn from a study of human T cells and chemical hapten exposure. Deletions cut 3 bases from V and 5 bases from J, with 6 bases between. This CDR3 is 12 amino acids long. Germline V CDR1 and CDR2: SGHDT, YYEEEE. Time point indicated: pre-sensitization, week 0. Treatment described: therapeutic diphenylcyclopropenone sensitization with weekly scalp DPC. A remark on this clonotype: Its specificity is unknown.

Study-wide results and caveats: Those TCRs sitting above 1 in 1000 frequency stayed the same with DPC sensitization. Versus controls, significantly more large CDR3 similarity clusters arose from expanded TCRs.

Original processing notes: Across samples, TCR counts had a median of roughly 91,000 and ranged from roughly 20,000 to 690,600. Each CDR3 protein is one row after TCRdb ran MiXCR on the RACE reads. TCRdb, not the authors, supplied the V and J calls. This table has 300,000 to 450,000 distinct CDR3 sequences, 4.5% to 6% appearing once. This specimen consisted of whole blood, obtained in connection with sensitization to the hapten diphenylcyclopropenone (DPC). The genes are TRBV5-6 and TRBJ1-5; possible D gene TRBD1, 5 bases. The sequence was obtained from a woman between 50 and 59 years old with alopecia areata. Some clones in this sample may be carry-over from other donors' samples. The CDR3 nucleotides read TGTGCCAGCAGCTCAGGGCATCAGCCCCAGCATTTT. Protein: CASSSGHQPQHF.